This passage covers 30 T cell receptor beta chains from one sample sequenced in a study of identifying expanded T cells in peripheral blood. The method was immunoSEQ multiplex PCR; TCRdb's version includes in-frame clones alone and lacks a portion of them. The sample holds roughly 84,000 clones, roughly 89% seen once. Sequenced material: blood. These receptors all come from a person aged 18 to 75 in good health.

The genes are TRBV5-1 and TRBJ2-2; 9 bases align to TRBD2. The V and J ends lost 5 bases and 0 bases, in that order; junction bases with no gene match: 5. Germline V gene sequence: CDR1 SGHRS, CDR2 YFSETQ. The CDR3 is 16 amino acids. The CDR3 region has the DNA TGCGCCAGCAGGAGCGGCGGGGGGGCGAACACCGGGGAGCTGTTTTTT. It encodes CASRSGGGANTGELFF.

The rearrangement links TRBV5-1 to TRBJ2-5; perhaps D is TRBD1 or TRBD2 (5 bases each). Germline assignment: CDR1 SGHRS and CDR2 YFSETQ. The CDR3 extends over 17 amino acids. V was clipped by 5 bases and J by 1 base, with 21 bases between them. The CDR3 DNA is TGCGCCAGCAGATGGGGGATCCGAAGGGTTCCCCAAGAGACCCAGTACTTC. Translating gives CASRWGIRRVPQETQYF.

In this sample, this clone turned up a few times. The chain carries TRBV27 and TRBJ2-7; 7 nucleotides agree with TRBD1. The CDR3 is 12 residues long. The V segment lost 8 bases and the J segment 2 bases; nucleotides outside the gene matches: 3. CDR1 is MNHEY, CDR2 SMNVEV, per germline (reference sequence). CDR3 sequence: CASWDRAYEQYF. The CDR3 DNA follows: TGTGCCAGCTGGGACAGAGCCTACGAGCAGTACTTC.

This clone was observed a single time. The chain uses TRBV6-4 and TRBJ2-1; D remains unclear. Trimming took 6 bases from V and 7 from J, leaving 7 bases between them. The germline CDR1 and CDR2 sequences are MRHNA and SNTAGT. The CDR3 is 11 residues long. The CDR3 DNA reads TGTGCCAGCAGCCACGGGAATGAGCAGTTCTTC. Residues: CASSHGNEQFF.

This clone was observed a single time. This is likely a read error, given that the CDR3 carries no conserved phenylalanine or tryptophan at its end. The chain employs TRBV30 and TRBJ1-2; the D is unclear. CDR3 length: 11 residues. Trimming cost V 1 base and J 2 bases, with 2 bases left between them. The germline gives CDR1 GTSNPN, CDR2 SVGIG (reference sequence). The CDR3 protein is CAWSANYGYTL. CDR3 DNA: TGTGCCTGGAGTGCCAACTATGGCTACACCCTC.

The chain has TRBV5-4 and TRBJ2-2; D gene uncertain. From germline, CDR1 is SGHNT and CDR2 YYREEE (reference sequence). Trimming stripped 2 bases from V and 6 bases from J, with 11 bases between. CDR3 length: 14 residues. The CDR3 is CASSFVEASGELFF. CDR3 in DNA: TGTGCCAGCAGCTTCGTAGAGGCGTCCGGGGAGCTGTTTTTT. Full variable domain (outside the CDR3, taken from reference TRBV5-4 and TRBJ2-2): ETGVTQSPTHLIKTRGQQVTLRCSSQSGHNTVSWYQQALGQGPQFIFQYYREEENGRGNFPPRFSGLQFPNYSSELNVNALELDDSALYLCASSFVEASGELFFGEGSRLTVL.

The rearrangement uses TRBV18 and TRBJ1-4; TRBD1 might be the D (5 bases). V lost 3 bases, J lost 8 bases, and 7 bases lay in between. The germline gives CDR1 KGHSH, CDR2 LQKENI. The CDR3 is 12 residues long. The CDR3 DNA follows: TGTGCCAGCTCACCCGCAGGGGAAAAACTGTTTTTT. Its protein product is CASSPAGEKLFF. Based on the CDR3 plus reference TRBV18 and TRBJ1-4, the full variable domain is NAGVMQNPRHLVRRRGQEARLRCSPMKGHSHVYWYRQLPEEGLKFMVYLQKENIIDESGMPKERFSAEFPKEGPSILRIQQVVRGDSAAYFCASSPAGEKLFFGSGTQLSVL.

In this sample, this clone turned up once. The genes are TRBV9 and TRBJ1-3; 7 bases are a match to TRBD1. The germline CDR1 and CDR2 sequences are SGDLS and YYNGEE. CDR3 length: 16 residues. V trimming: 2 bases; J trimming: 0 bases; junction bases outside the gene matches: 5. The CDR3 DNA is TGTGCCAGCAGCGTCCATTCAGGGGGCTCTGGAAACACCATATATTTT. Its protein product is CASSVHSGGSGNTIYF.

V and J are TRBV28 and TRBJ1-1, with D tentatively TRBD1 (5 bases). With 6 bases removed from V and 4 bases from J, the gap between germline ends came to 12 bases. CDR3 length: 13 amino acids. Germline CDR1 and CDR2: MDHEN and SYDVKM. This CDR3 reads CASRASGFTEAFF. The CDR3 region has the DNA TGTGCCAGCAGGGCCTCAGGGTTCACTGAAGCTTTCTTT. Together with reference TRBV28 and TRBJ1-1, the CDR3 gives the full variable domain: DVKVTQSSRYLVKRTGEKVFLECVQDMDHENMFWYRQDPGLGLRLIYFSYDVKMKEKGDIPEGYSVSREKKERFSLILESASTNQTSMYLCASRASGFTEAFFGQGTRLTVV.

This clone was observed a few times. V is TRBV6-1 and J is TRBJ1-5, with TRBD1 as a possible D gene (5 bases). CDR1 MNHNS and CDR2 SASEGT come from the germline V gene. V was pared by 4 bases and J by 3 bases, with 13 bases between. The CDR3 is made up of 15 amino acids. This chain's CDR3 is CASSVVQGNNQPQHF. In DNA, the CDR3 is TGTGCCAGCAGTGTAGTGCAGGGAAACAATCAGCCCCAGCATTTT.

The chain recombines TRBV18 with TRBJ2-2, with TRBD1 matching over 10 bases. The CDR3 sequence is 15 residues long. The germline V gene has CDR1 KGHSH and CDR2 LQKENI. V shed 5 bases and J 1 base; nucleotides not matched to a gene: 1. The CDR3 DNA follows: TGTGCCAGCTCAGGGACAGGGGTGAACACCGGGGAGCTGTTTTTT. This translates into CASSGTGVNTGELFF.

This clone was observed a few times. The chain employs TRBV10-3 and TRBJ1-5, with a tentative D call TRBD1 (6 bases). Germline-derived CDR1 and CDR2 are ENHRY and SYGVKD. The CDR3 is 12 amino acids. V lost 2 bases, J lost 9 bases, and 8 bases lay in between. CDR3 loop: CAISELTGPQHF. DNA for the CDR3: TGTGCCATCAGTGAGCTGACAGGGCCCCAGCATTTT.

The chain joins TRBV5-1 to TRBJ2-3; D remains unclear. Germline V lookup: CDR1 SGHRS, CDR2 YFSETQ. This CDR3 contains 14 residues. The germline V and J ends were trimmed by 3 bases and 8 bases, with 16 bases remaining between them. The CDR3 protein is CASSSAVERVTQYF. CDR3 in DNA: TGCGCCAGCAGCTCTGCGGTCGAAAGAGTTACGCAGTATTTT.

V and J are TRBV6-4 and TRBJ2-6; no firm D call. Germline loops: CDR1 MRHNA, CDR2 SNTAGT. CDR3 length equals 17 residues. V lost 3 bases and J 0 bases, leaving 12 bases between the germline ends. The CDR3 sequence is CASSEDKLDSGANVLTF. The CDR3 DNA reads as TGTGCCAGCAGTGAGGATAAACTCGACTCTGGGGCCAACGTCCTGACTTTC.

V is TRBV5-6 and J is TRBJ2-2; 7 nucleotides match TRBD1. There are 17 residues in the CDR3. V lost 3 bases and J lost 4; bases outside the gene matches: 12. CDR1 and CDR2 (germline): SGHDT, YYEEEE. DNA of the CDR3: TGTGCCAGCAGCTCCCTTAACAGGGGAGTACGCACCGGGGAGCTGTTTTTT. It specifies CASSSLNRGVRTGELFF.

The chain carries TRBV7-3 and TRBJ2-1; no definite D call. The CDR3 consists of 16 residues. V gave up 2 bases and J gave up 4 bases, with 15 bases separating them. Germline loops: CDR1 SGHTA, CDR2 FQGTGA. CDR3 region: CASSLYYSSEYNEQFF. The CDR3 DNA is TGTGCCAGCAGCTTATATTATAGCAGCGAATACAATGAGCAGTTCTTC. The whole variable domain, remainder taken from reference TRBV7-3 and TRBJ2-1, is GAGVSQTPSNKVTEKGKYVELRCDPISGHTALYWYRQSLGQGPEFLIYFQGTGAADDSGLPNDRFFAVRPEGSVSTLKIQRTERGDSAVYLCASSLYYSSEYNEQFFGPGTRLTVL.

CDR3 loop: CASRGLAGGLQETQYF. For the CDR3, the DNA is TGTGCCAGCAGAGGACTAGCGGGGGGCCTACAAGAGACCCAGTACTTC. The chain combines TRBV11-2 with TRBJ2-5; TRBD2 matches 14 bases. The CDR3 loop spans 16 amino acids. Germline V gene sequence: CDR1 SGHAT, CDR2 FQNNGV. The J segment lost 2 bases and the V segment lost 6 bases, leaving 5 bases of the junction unmatched.

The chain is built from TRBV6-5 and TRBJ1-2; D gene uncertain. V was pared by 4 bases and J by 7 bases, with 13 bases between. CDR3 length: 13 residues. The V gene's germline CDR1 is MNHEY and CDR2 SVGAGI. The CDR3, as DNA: TGTGCCAGCAGTTCCGGACGGCGGGGTGGCTACACCTTC. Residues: CASSSGRRGGYTF.

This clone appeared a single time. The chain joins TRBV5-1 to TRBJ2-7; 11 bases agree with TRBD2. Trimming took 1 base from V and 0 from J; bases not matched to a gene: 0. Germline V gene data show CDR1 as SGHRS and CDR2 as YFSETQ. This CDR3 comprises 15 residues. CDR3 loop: CASSLTSGSSYEQYF. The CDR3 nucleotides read TGCGCCAGCAGCTTGACTAGCGGGAGCTCCTACGAGCAGTACTTC.

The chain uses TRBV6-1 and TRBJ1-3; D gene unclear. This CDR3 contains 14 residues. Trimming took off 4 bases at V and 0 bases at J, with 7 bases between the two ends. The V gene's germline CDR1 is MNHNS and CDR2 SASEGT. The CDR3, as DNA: TGTGCCAGCAGTGTCATAGCCTCTGGAAACACCATATATTTT. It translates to CASSVIASGNTIYF.

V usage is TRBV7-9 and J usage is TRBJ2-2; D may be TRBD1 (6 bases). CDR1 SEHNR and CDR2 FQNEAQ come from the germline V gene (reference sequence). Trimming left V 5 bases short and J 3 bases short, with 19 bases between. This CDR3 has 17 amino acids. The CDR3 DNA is TGTGCCAGCAGCAAGCAGTTGGGGGCGGCGGACACCGGGGAGCTGTTTTTT. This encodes CASSKQLGAADTGELFF.

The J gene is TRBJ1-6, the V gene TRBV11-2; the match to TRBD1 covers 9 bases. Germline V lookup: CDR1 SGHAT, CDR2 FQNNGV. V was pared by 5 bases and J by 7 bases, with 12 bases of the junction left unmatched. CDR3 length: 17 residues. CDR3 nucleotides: TGTGCCAGCAGCAGAACAGGGGGCGACATTCAGAATTCACCCCTCCACTTT. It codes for CASSRTGGDIQNSPLHF.

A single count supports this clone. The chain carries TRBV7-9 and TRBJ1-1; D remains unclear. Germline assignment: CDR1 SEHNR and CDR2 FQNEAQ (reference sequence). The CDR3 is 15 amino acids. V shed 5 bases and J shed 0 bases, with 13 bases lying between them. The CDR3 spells CASSQGHTVNTEAFF. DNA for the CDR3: TGTGCCAGCAGCCAAGGGCATACAGTGAACACTGAAGCTTTCTTT. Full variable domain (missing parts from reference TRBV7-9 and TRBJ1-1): DTGVSQNPRHKITKRGQNVTFRCDPISEHNRLYWYRQTLGQGPEFLTYFQNEAQLEKSRLLSDRFSAERPKGSFSTLEIQRTEQGDSAMYLCASSQGHTVNTEAFFGQGTRLTVV.

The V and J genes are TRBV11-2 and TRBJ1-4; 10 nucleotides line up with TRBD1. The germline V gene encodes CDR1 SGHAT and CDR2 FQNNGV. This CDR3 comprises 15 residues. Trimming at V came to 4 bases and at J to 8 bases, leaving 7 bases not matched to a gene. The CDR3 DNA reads TGTGCCAGCAGCTCCGTGACAGGGGGCGTCGAAAAACTGTTTTTT. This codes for CASSSVTGGVEKLFF.

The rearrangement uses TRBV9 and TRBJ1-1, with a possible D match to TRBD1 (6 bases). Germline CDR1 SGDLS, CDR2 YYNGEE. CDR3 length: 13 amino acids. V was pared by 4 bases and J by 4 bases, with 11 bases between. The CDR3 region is CASSLQGGTEAFF. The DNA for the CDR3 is TGTGCCAGCAGCCTACAGGGAGGCACTGAAGCTTTCTTT.

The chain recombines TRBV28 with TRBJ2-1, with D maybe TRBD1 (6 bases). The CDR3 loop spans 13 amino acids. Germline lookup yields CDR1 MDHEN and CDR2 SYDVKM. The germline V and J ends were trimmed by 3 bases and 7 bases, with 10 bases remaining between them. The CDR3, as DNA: TGTGCCAGCAGTTTGGGCAGGGGTAATGAGCAGTTCTTC. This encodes CASSLGRGNEQFF.

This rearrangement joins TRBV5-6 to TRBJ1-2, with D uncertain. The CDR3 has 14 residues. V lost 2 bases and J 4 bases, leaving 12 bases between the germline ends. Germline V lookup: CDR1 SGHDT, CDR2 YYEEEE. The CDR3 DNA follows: TGTGCCAGCAGCTTTTCCGGTTGGGGCTATGGCTACACCTTC. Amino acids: CASSFSGWGYGYTF.

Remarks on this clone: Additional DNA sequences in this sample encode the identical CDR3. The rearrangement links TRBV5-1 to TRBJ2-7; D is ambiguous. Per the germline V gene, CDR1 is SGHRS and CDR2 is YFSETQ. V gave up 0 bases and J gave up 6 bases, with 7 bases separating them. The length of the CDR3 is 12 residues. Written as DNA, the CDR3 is TGCGCCAGCAGCTTGGGGGGTGGCGAGCAGTACTTC. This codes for CASSLGGGEQYF. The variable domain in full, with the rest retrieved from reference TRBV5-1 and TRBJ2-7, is KAGVTQTPRYLIKTRGQQVTLSCSPISGHRSVSWYQQTPGQGLQFLFEYFSETQRNKGNFPGRFSGRQFSNSRSEMNVSTLELGDSALYLCASSLGGGEQYFGPGTRLTVT.

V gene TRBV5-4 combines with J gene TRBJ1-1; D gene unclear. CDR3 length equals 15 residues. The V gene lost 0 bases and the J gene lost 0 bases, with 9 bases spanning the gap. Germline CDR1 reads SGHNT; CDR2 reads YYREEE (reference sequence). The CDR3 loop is CASSLAAGLNTEAFF. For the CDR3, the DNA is TGTGCCAGCAGCTTGGCGGCAGGACTGAACACTGAAGCTTTCTTT. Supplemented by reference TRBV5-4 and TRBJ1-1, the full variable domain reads ETGVTQSPTHLIKTRGQQVTLRCSSQSGHNTVSWYQQALGQGPQFIFQYYREEENGRGNFPPRFSGLQFPNYSSELNVNALELDDSALYLCASSLAAGLNTEAFFGQGTRLTVV.

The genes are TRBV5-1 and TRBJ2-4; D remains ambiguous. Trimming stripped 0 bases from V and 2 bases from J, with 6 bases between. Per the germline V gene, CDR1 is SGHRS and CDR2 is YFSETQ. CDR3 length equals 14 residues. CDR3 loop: CASSLDGTKNIQYF. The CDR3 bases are TGCGCCAGCAGCTTGGACGGTACCAAAAACATTCAGTACTTC. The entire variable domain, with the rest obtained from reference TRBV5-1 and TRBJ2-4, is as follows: KAGVTQTPRYLIKTRGQQVTLSCSPISGHRSVSWYQQTPGQGLQFLFEYFSETQRNKGNFPGRFSGRQFSNSRSEMNVSTLELGDSALYLCASSLDGTKNIQYFGAGTRLSVL.